Listed here are 29 T cell receptor beta chains from one sample, sequenced in a study of blood T cell repertoires in COVID-19. Sequencing was performed with immunoSEQ multiplex PCR; in TCRdb, only in-frame clones are kept and a portion is missing. The table records about 100,000 clones, over 75% of them present only once. Sequencing was done on a sample of peripheral blood. The source is a man aged 45-60 years with acute or convalescent COVID-19.

The rearrangement links TRBV11-3 to TRBJ2-5, with 14 bases lining up with TRBD2. V lost 3 bases to trimming and J lost 5 bases; unmatched junction nucleotides: 5. The CDR3 length is 16 residues. Germline-derived CDR1 and CDR2 are SGHNT and YENEEA. CDR3: CASSLGLAGAEETQYF. CDR3 DNA sequence: TGTGCCAGCAGCTTGGGACTAGCGGGAGCGGAGGAGACCCAGTACTTC.

This chain connects TRBV19 to TRBJ1-4; 9 bases align to TRBD1. This CDR3 is built from 15 residues. J gave up 4 bases and V 3 bases, and 3 bases lay outside the gene matches. Per the germline V gene, CDR1 is LNHDA and CDR2 is SQIVND (reference sequence). This chain's CDR3 is CASSITGGYNEKLFF. DNA of the CDR3: TGTGCCAGTAGTATTACAGGGGGCTATAATGAAAAACTGTTTTTT.

This rearrangement joins TRBV19 to TRBJ1-3, with D possibly being TRBD1 (6 bases). Germline assignment: CDR1 LNHDA and CDR2 SQIVND (reference sequence). V lost 5 bases, J lost 0 bases, and 14 bases lay in between. CDR3 length: 16 residues. CDR3 sequence: CASSPRQDSSGNTIYF. For the CDR3, the DNA is TGTGCCAGTAGTCCCCGACAGGATTCCTCTGGAAACACCATATATTTT. The full variable domain, completed using reference TRBV19 and TRBJ1-3, is DGGITQSPKYLFRKEGQNVTLSCEQNLNHDAMYWYRQDPGQGLRLIYYSQIVNDFQKGDIAEGYSVSREKKESFPLTVTSAQKNPTAFYLCASSPRQDSSGNTIYFGEGSWLTVV.

The V gene is TRBV19, the J gene TRBJ1-5; 7 bases are shared with TRBD1. Germline CDR1 is LNHDA and CDR2 is SQIVND (reference sequence). V dropped 5 bases and J dropped 2; count of bases not matched to a gene: 3. CDR3 length: 14 residues. DNA for the CDR3: TGTGCCAGTAGTCGACAGGGTCGCAATCAGCCCCAGCATTTT. Translated, it gives CASSRQGRNQPQHF.

The chain combines TRBV6-1 with TRBJ1-2; no firm D call. CDR3 size: 15 residues. CDR1 is MNHNS and CDR2 is SASEGT in the germline V gene. Trimming stripped 1 base from V and 4 bases from J, with 13 bases between. For the CDR3, the DNA is TGTGCCAGCAGTGAAGGAGGGAAGGAATCCTATGGCTACACCTTC. Protein product: CASSEGGKESYGYTF.

V is TRBV23-1 and J is TRBJ2-7; 10 bases match TRBD1. TRBV23-1 is flagged as an ORF with uncertain function. This CDR3 has 16 amino acids. The V gene end was trimmed by 3 bases and the J gene end by 0 bases; junction bases not matched to a gene: 5. The CDR3: CASSHSGQGTSYEQYF. The CDR3 bases are TGCGCCAGCAGTCACTCGGGACAGGGGACCTCCTACGAGCAGTACTTC.

The rearrangement links TRBV3-1 (or the pseudogene TRBV3-2) to TRBJ1-3, with unresolved D. Germline lookup yields CDR1 LGHDT and CDR2 YNNKEL (reference sequence). With 1 base removed from V and 4 bases from J, the gap between germline ends came to 8 bases. The CDR3 spans 14 residues. CDR3 in amino acids: CASSQGGVGNTIYF. In DNA form, the CDR3 reads TGTGCCAGCAGCCAAGGCGGCGTAGGAAACACCATATATTTT.

V usage is TRBV4-1 and J usage is TRBJ2-5; D perhaps matches TRBD2 (6 bases). V was pared by 0 bases and J by 0 bases, with 11 bases between. The CDR3 totals 16 residues. Germline V CDR1 and CDR2: MGHRA, YSYEKL. The CDR3 reads CASSQDRGMNQETQYF. CDR3 DNA: TGCGCCAGCAGCCAAGATCGGGGGATGAACCAAGAGACCCAGTACTTC.

The V and J genes are TRBV27 and TRBJ2-1; the match to TRBD2 covers 9 bases. Germline V gene data show CDR1 as MNHEY and CDR2 as SMNVEV (reference sequence). Trimming took 5 bases from V and 8 from J; bases not matched to a gene: 10. The CDR3 consists of 15 residues. The CDR3 region has the DNA TGTGCCAGCAGTCCCTTAGCGGGAGAAGTCTATGAGCAGTTCTTC. This sequence encodes CASSPLAGEVYEQFF.

This chain connects TRBV29-1 to TRBJ2-1; 9 bases map to TRBD1. CDR1 SQVTM and CDR2 ANQGSEA come from the germline V gene. The CDR3 has 16 residues. With V trimmed by 4 bases and J by 4 bases, 11 bases remained unmatched. CDR3: CSVAPGQGMGYNEQFF. The CDR3 DNA sequence: TGCAGCGTTGCCCCGGGACAGGGTATGGGGTACAATGAGCAGTTCTTC.

This clone was recorded once. This sequence joins TRBV19 and TRBJ1-2; 7 nucleotides agree with TRBD1. CDR1 is LNHDA and CDR2 is SQIVND in the germline V gene (reference sequence). Trimming removed 7 bases from V and 1 base from J; junction bases left unmatched: 9. CDR3 length: 15 residues. The CDR3 sequence is CASTLTGIFNYGYTF. The CDR3 nucleotides are TGTGCCAGTACCTTGACAGGGATTTTTAACTATGGCTACACCTTC.

The count of this clone is one. J is TRBJ1-1 and V is TRBV27; a possible D gene is TRBD1 (6 bases). Germline assignment: CDR1 MNHEY and CDR2 SMNVEV (reference sequence). Trimming removed 3 bases from V and 5 bases from J, with 10 bases in between. The length of the CDR3 is 13 residues. The CDR3 sequence is CASSFLRGTEAFF. In DNA form, the CDR3 reads TGTGCCAGCAGTTTTCTCAGGGGAACTGAAGCTTTCTTT.

CDR3 DNA: TGTGCCAGCAGGTACAGGGAGGTTTCACCCCTCCACTTT. Amino acid sequence: CASRYREVSPLHF. J is TRBJ1-6 and V is TRBV6-5; D might be TRBD1 (6 bases). From germline, CDR1 is MNHEY and CDR2 SVGAGI. The length of the CDR3 is 13 residues. The V end was cut by 6 bases, the J end by 9 bases, with 12 bases between.

The V call is TRBV15, the J call TRBJ2-4, with 15 bases fitting TRBD2. This CDR3 has 16 residues. CDR1 is LNHNV, CDR2 YYDKDF, per germline (reference sequence). The V segment lost 5 bases and the J segment 7 bases; nucleotides outside the gene matches: 6. CDR3 sequence reads: CATSRGLAGGRNIQYF. The CDR3 DNA follows: TGTGCCACCAGCCGGGGACTAGCGGGAGGTAGGAACATTCAGTACTTC.

The V gene is TRBV27, the J gene TRBJ2-5; no definite D call. Trimming took 3 bases from V and 0 from J, leaving 8 bases between them. The CDR3 sequence is 14 residues long. Germline loops: CDR1 MNHEY, CDR2 SMNVEV (reference sequence). The CDR3 DNA is TGTGCCAGCAGTTTGTGGCCGAACCAAGAGACCCAGTACTTC. Protein: CASSLWPNQETQYF.

The chain carries TRBV6-5 and TRBJ1-4; D ambiguous. Trimming shortened V by 2 bases and J by 3 bases, and 13 bases separated the two germline ends. The CDR3 runs 16 residues. Germline values: CDR1 MNHEY, CDR2 SVGAGI. The CDR3 loop reads CASSYDIYSANEKLFF. In nucleotides, the CDR3 is TGTGCCAGCAGTTACGACATTTACTCTGCTAATGAAAAACTGTTTTTT.

The J gene is TRBJ2-2, the V gene TRBV30; D is possibly TRBD2 (6 bases). The CDR3 extends over 16 amino acids. The germline gives CDR1 GTSNPN, CDR2 SVGIG (reference sequence). With 2 bases removed from V and 5 bases from J, the gap between germline ends came to 18 bases. CDR3 protein: CAWSQPTGDGTGELFF. The CDR3 region has the DNA TGTGCCTGGAGTCAACCCACGGGAGATGGTACCGGGGAGCTGTTTTTT.

V and J are TRBV3-1 (or the pseudogene TRBV3-2) and TRBJ2-5, with 7 positions matching TRBD2. J gave up 1 base and V 0 bases, and 8 bases lay outside the gene matches. CDR1 LGHDT and CDR2 YNNKEL come from the germline V gene (reference sequence). CDR3 size: 17 residues. CDR3 residues: CASSQEASGGFQETQYF. The DNA for the CDR3 is TGTGCCAGCAGCCAAGAAGCTAGCGGTGGGTTCCAAGAGACCCAGTACTTC.

The V gene is TRBV18, the J gene TRBJ1-1; 9 nucleotides match TRBD1. This CDR3 comprises 14 residues. The germline V gene has CDR1 KGHSH and CDR2 LQKENI. Germline trimming cut 6 bases from V and 4 bases from J; bases unmatched to any gene: 6. CDR3 in DNA: TGTGCCAGCTCGCGACAGGGGGAGGGCACTGAAGCTTTCTTT. Translated, it gives CASSRQGEGTEAFF.

V usage is TRBV11-2 and J usage is TRBJ2-7; TRBD2 aligns across 9 bases. The CDR3 covers 14 residues. J gave up 2 bases and V 1 base, and 0 bases lay outside the gene matches. The germline CDR1 and CDR2 sequences are SGHAT and FQNNGV. CDR3 in DNA: TGTGCCAGCAGCTTAGGCGGGAGGGCCTACGAGCAGTACTTC. It is translated as CASSLGGRAYEQYF.

The rearrangement joins TRBV4-3 to TRBJ2-1; TRBD2 matches at 8 bases. This CDR3 region has 16 residues. Germline values: CDR1 LGHNA, CDR2 YSLEER. Germline trimming cut 0 bases from V and 6 bases from J; bases unmatched to any gene: 7. The CDR3, as DNA: TGCGCCAGCAGCCAAGATTCGCCGGGAGGGCTCAATGAGCAGTTCTTC. Translating gives CASSQDSPGGLNEQFF.

This chain connects TRBV6-6 to TRBJ2-3, with D maybe TRBD2 (7 bases). The germline V gene has CDR1 MNHNY and CDR2 SVGAGI (reference sequence). Deletions cut 2 bases from V and 9 bases from J, with 12 bases between. The CDR3 consists of 13 residues. The CDR3 loop reads CASSYARGLTQYF. The CDR3 region has the DNA TGTGCCAGCAGTTACGCGCGGGGGCTAACGCAGTATTTT.

The chain's CDR3 is CASSRPRNEQFF. In DNA form, the CDR3 reads TGTGCCAGCAGTCGCCCCCGGAATGAGCAGTTCTTC. The rearrangement uses TRBV6-5 and TRBJ2-1; D is undetermined. This CDR3 region has 12 residues. Germline V gives CDR1 MNHEY, CDR2 SVGAGI. V lost 5 bases to trimming and J lost 7 bases, with 9 bases between them.

The CDR3 sequence is CASSLSPYEQYF. The DNA of the CDR3 is TGTGCCAGCAGCCTCTCCCCCTACGAGCAGTACTTC. This chain uses TRBV7-2 with TRBJ2-7; D gene uncertain. This CDR3 region has 12 residues. Germline lookup yields CDR1 SGHTA and CDR2 FQGNSA. Trimming took 5 bases from V and 2 from J, leaving 7 bases between them.

This chain joins TRBV21-1 and TRBJ2-7; the table's D call, TRBD2, was not checked against the DNA. TRBV21-1 is a pseudogene segment. The CDR3 totals 15 residues. The CDR3 sequence is CASSKPREASYEQYF. DNA for the CDR3: TGTGCCAGCAGCAAGCCCCGGGAGGCCTCCTACGAGCAGTACTTC.

The gene calls are TRBV3-1 (or the pseudogene TRBV3-2) and TRBJ1-1; possibly TRBD1 for D (5 bases). The germline CDR1 and CDR2 sequences are LGHDT and YNNKEL (reference sequence). The CDR3 spans 14 residues. V lost 3 bases and J lost 6, with 14 bases in between. CDR3 in DNA: TGTGCCAGCAGCCAGGACACTCCAAGGGCTGAAGCTTTCTTT. Translated, it gives CASSQDTPRAEAFF.

This clone was picked up one time. CDR3 sequence: CAWSVNNEQFF. The DNA of the CDR3 is TGTGCCTGGAGTGTTAACAATGAGCAGTTCTTC. This chain joins TRBV30 and TRBJ2-1; no reliable D call. The V and J ends lost 0 bases and 5 bases respectively, with 2 bases between them. Germline V gives CDR1 GTSNPN, CDR2 SVGIG (reference sequence). The CDR3 length is 11 residues.

This chain joins TRBV6-2 or TRBV6-3 and TRBJ1-1; no reliable D call. Deletions cut 0 bases from V and 3 bases from J, with 8 bases between. There are 14 residues in the CDR3. CDR1 is MNHEY and CDR2 is SVGEGT in the germline V gene. The CDR3, as DNA: TGTGCCAGCAGTTACTCGTCTGGAGACACTGAAGCTTTCTTT. Its protein is CASSYSSGDTEAFF.

The genes are TRBV24-1 and TRBJ1-5; D is unclear. V was cut by 7 bases and J by 2 bases, with 8 bases left in between. Germline V gives CDR1 KGHDR, CDR2 SFDVKD. The CDR3 is 13 amino acids. In nucleotides, the CDR3 is TGTGCCACCAGCTCCGCAGGCAATCAGCCCCAGCATTTT. It yields the protein CATSSAGNQPQHF.